This T cell receptor (beta chain) was found in a study of technical replicates of blood from a handful of donors. Clones were sequenced by immunoSEQ multiplex PCR, and TCRdb holds only the in-frame ones, with some missing. The table has tens of thousands of clones, about nine tenths seen once. Germline V gene sequence: CDR1 SEHNR, CDR2 FQNEAQ (reference sequence). The CDR3 runs 15 residues. V was clipped by 5 bases and J by 3 bases; unmatched bases: 8. The clonotype comes from a human donor in good health. The sequencing sample was made of T cells isolated from PBMCs. The chain is built from TRBV7-9 and TRBJ2-7, with 9 nucleotides matching TRBD2. The CDR3 here is CASSLYSGSHYEQYF. The CDR3 DNA reads TGTGCCAGCAGCCTTTATAGCGGGAGCCACTACGAGCAGTACTTC.